This TCR beta chain was recorded in a study of blood T cell repertoires in COVID-19. Assay used: immunoSEQ multiplex PCR; TCRdb lists only in-frame clones, some missing. The table lists 400,000 to 500,000 clones, approximately 91% of them singletons. Germline V gives CDR1 SQVTM, CDR2 ANQGSEA. V was pared by 4 bases and J by 7 bases, with 17 bases between. The CDR3 totals 13 residues. The origin of this receptor is a woman under 30 who had been exposed to COVID-19. The chain joins TRBV29-1 to TRBJ2-7; D possibly corresponds to TRBD2 (6 bases). Sequencing was performed on PBMCs or T cells enriched from blood (not recorded which). The CDR3 spells CSVGTPPRDEQYF. Written as DNA, the CDR3 is TGCAGCGTTGGGACGCCCCCGCGGGATGAGCAGTACTTC.